Presented here are 3 T cell receptor beta chains from one specimen sequenced in a study of OX40 agonist ivuxolimab in advanced cancers. Assay: immunoSEQ multiplex PCR; the TCRdb copy retains only in-frame clones and omits some. The profile shows about 49,000 clones, roughly 86% of them singletons. Sequencing was performed on CD4+ or CD8+ T cells sorted from blood, taken in a trial of the OX40 agonist ivuxolimab. These TCRs come from an adult with an advanced solid tumor such as melanoma, head and neck, liver or kidney cancer.

CDR3 in amino acids: CAWHTGIRNGYTF. In DNA, the CDR3 is TGTGCCTGGCATACAGGGATCCGAAATGGCTACACCTTC. The chain carries TRBV30 and TRBJ1-2, with a weak D call TRBD1 (6 bases). The CDR3 is 13 residues long. Trimming stripped 5 bases from V and 6 bases from J, with 16 bases between. Germline-derived CDR1 and CDR2 are GTSNPN and SVGIG (reference sequence).

The chain combines TRBV7-2 with TRBJ2-5; the D is unclear. The end of the DNA is better explained by TRBJ2-7, so the J call may be wrong. CDR1 and CDR2 from the germline V gene are SGHTA and FQGNSA. CDR3 length: 12 residues. The CDR3 spells CASSLDRREQYF. CDR3 coding DNA: TGTGCCAGCAGCTTAGACCGTCGCGAGCAGTACTTC.

The rearrangement links TRBV10-3 to TRBJ1-2; no clear D gene. Trimming stripped 0 bases from V and 5 bases from J, with 10 bases between. From germline, CDR1 is ENHRY and CDR2 SYGVKD. This CDR3 is built from 14 residues. CDR3 residues: CAISESTNGYGYTF. CDR3 DNA: TGTGCCATCAGTGAGTCGACTAATGGATATGGCTACACCTTC.